What follows are 21 T cell receptor beta chains derived from one specimen sequenced in a study of CD8 T cells in ankylosing spondylitis. TCRdb redid the calling of the 5' RACE reads with MiXCR, one entry per CDR3 protein. Among more than 150,000 distinct CDR3 sequences listed, over 10% were seen once. Sequenced: blood, either unsorted or a sorted T cell fraction (not recorded which). These receptor sequences come from a female donor with ankylosing spondylitis or in good health (not recorded which).

This rearrangement joins TRBV29-1 to TRBJ2-5, with D perhaps matching TRBD1 (7 bases). Trimming cost V 4 bases and J 3 bases, with 9 bases left between them. Germline values: CDR1 SQVTM, CDR2 ANQGSEA. This CDR3 region has 12 residues. DNA for the CDR3: TGCAGCGTTGCCAGGGGGGAAGAGACCCAGTACTTC. Its translation is CSVARGEETQYF. The whole variable domain, filled in from reference TRBV29-1 and TRBJ2-5, reads SAVISQKPSRDICQRGTSLTIQCQVDSQVTMMFWYRQQPGQSLTLIATANQGSEATYESGFVIDKFPISRPNLTFSTLTVSNMSPEDSSIYLCSVARGEETQYFGPGTRLLVL.

This clonotype appeared many times. The chain links TRBV6-1 to TRBJ2-7, with TRBD1 matching 8 bases. The germline V gene encodes CDR1 MNHNS and CDR2 SASEGT. After removal of 8 bases from V and 3 bases from J, the junction contained 9 bases not matched to a gene. The CDR3 is 14 residues long. CDR3 sequence (DNA): TGTGCCAGCGCGAGACAGGGGACGAACTACGAGCAGTACTTC. As protein: CASARQGTNYEQYF.

The chain employs TRBV30 and TRBJ1-6; possibly TRBD1 for D (6 bases). V shed 8 bases and J shed 6 bases, with 20 bases lying between them. The length of the CDR3 is 15 residues. Looked up from germline, CDR1 is GTSNPN and CDR2 is SVGIG (reference sequence). CDR3 nucleotides: TGTGCCAGCGAACAGGGTGGCGGACTTAATTCACCCCTCCACTTT. Protein: CASEQGGGLNSPLHF.

This clonotype has just a few counts. The chain joins TRBV20-1 to TRBJ2-7, with 8 bases lining up with TRBD1. The CDR3 is made up of 16 amino acids. Losses at the gene ends were 2 bases for V and 1 base for J; bases not matched to a gene: 10. Germline V gives CDR1 DFQATT, CDR2 SNEGSKA (reference sequence). Here the CDR3 DNA reads TGCAGTGCTAGAAAAACGACAGGGGTAGGGTCCTACGAGCAGTACTTC. Translated, it gives CSARKTTGVGSYEQYF.

The table lists this clonotype with many counts. The genes are TRBV20-1 and TRBJ2-7; 10 positions match TRBD2. CDR1 and CDR2 (germline): DFQATT, SNEGSKA (reference sequence). Losses at the gene ends were 3 bases for V and 6 bases for J; bases not matched to a gene: 5. The CDR3 totals 13 residues. CDR3 nucleotide sequence: TGCAGTGCTAGGCCTAGCGGGAGCGGCGAGCAGTACTTC. This codes for CSARPSGSGEQYF.

This clonotype was seen more than once but under ten times. The CDR3 sequence: CATRDTFHEQYF. As DNA, the CDR3 is TGTGCCACAAGGGACACATTCCACGAGCAGTACTTC. The chain carries TRBV6-2 or TRBV6-3 and TRBJ2-7, with D tentatively TRBD1 (6 bases). CDR3 length: 12 residues. The V end was cut by 10 bases, the J end by 5 bases, with 15 bases between. Germline CDR1 and CDR2: MNHEY and SVGEGT.

This clonotype was picked up a small number of times. This sequence joins TRBV24-1 and TRBJ2-1, with a possible D match to TRBD2 (7 bases). Trimming took off 1 base at V and 3 bases at J, with 15 bases between the two ends. Germline lookup yields CDR1 KGHDR and CDR2 SFDVKD. This CDR3 spans 17 amino acids. This chain's CDR3 is CATSDFYRGGVYNEQFF. In DNA, the CDR3 is TGTGCCACCAGTGATTTTTATCGAGGGGGGGTCTACAATGAGCAGTTCTTC.

CDR3 DNA: TGTGCCAGCAGTTACCAGAGATCTGGGGCCAACGTCCTGACTTTC. Protein: CASSYQRSGANVLTF. The J gene is TRBJ2-6, the V gene TRBV6-5; D unresolved. Trimming stripped 2 bases from V and 1 base from J, with 6 bases between. Germline-derived CDR1 and CDR2 are MNHEY and SVGAGI. The CDR3 totals 15 residues.

This clonotype has at least ten counts. CDR3 region: CASSSQPGTIYEQYF. The CDR3 DNA is TGTGCCAGCAGCTCTCAGCCCGGGACAATCTACGAGCAGTACTTC. This chain joins TRBV7-2 and TRBJ2-7; D is possibly TRBD1 (6 bases). Germline assignment: CDR1 SGHTA and CDR2 FQGNSA. V lost 4 bases and J 3 bases, leaving 16 bases between the germline ends. This CDR3 has 15 amino acids.

This clonotype has only a few counts. V usage is TRBV30 and J usage is TRBJ1-1; 10 positions agree with TRBD1. This CDR3 spans 15 amino acids. Germline assignment: CDR1 GTSNPN and CDR2 SVGIG (reference sequence). The V and J ends lost 8 bases and 1 base, in that order; junction bases with no gene match: 10. CDR3 residues: CALRGQGFSNTEAFF. The CDR3 bases are TGTGCCCTCCGGGGACAGGGGTTCTCGAACACTGAAGCTTTCTTT.

Notes on this clonotype: A much larger clone lies a single base off, so this may be a read error. CDR3 nucleotide sequence: TGCTGCGTTACCGGGACTAGCGGAGACAATGAGCAGTTCTTC. It specifies CCVTGTSGDNEQFF. The chain carries TRBV29-1 and TRBJ2-1, with TRBD2 identical over 11 bases. This CDR3 is built from 14 residues. Germline V gene sequence: CDR1 SQVTM, CDR2 ANQGSEA.

The chain recombines TRBV28 with TRBJ2-7, with D perhaps matching TRBD2 (5 bases). This CDR3 is built from 13 residues. Germline values: CDR1 MDHEN, CDR2 SYDVKM. The ends were cut back, 6 bases at V and 3 bases at J, with 12 bases in the middle. CDR3 in DNA: TGTGCCAGCAGCCGGGAACATTACTACGAGCAGTACTTC. Translated, it gives CASSREHYYEQYF.

This clonotype has at least ten counts. This chain connects TRBV2 to TRBJ2-1; D might be TRBD1 or TRBD2, each matching 5 bases. The V end lost 5 bases, the J end lost 7 bases, and 15 bases lay between the germline ends. This CDR3 spans 14 amino acids. CDR1 and CDR2 (germline): SNHLY, FYNNEI. The CDR3 DNA follows: TGTGCCAGCAGTCGGGACCTTGGGGGTAATGAGCAGTTCTTC. The encoded protein is CASSRDLGGNEQFF. The whole variable domain, remainder taken from reference TRBV2 and TRBJ2-1, is EPEVTQTPSHQVTQMGQEVILRCVPISNHLYFYWYRQILGQKVEFLVSFYNNEISEKSEIFDDQFSVERPDGSNFTLKIRSTKLEDSAMYFCASSRDLGGNEQFFGPGTRLTVL.

The chain joins TRBV5-1 to TRBJ2-1, with 8 bases fitting TRBD2. The germline CDR1 and CDR2 sequences are SGHRS and YFSETQ. The trim removed 7 bases at V and 7 bases at J, leaving 13 bases unmatched. This CDR3 is built from 15 residues. The CDR3 here is CASVPGVAGLNEQFF. The CDR3 DNA is TGCGCCAGCGTCCCGGGGGTAGCGGGATTAAATGAGCAGTTCTTC.

In this sample, this clonotype turned up many times. V is TRBV7-2 and J is TRBJ1-2; 11 bases agree with TRBD1. V shed 3 bases, J shed 7 bases, and the junction held 7 bases outside the gene matches. Germline loops: CDR1 SGHTA, CDR2 FQGNSA. The CDR3 contains 15 residues. CDR3 in amino acids: CASSFRGDRGSGYTF. CDR3 bases: TGTGCCAGCAGCTTTAGGGGGGACAGGGGGTCTGGCTACACCTTC.

This clonotype has at least ten counts. CDR3 loop: CASSVSGLENYEQYF. CDR3 DNA sequence: TGTGCCAGCAGCGTATCGGGACTGGAAAACTACGAGCAGTACTTC. V and J are TRBV9 and TRBJ2-7, with a possible D match to TRBD2 (6 bases). This CDR3 contains 15 residues. Looked up from germline, CDR1 is SGDLS and CDR2 is YYNGEE. Deletions cut 1 base from V and 3 bases from J, with 14 bases between.

This clonotype was picked up a small number of times. This CDR3 reads CASNGRGDGEQYF. The CDR3 DNA follows: TGTGCCAGCAACGGGAGGGGTGACGGCGAGCAGTACTTC. The chain couples TRBV9 to TRBJ2-7; the match to TRBD2 covers 8 bases. From germline, CDR1 is SGDLS and CDR2 YYNGEE. This CDR3 spans 13 amino acids. The ends lost 6 bases at V and 6 bases at J; junction bases unmatched: 8.

This clonotype appeared many times. V usage is TRBV29-1 and J usage is TRBJ1-6; the D gene is possibly TRBD1 (5 bases). V was cut by 4 bases and J by 6 bases, with 7 bases left in between. The CDR3 length is 12 residues. Germline CDR1 SQVTM, CDR2 ANQGSEA. In DNA, the CDR3 is TGCAGCGTTGGGGACCTTAATTCACCCCTCCACTTT. Residues: CSVGDLNSPLHF.

The chain is built from TRBV10-3 and TRBJ2-1, with TRBD2 identical over 16 bases. The trim removed 2 bases at V and 8 bases at J, leaving 0 bases unmatched. Germline loops: CDR1 ENHRY, CDR2 SYGVKD. The CDR3 loop spans 15 amino acids. The CDR3 DNA reads TGTGCCATCAGTGAGGGGACTAGCGGGAGGGATGAGCAGTTCTTC. Its translation is CAISEGTSGRDEQFF.

Ten or more counts support this clonotype. This chain links TRBV7-8 with TRBJ2-4; perhaps TRBD2 as D (5 bases). The V gene lost 2 bases and the J gene lost 2 bases, with 19 bases spanning the gap. Germline CDR1 is SGHVS and CDR2 is FQNEAQ. CDR3 size: 18 residues. The CDR3 region is CASSLYVEGSIPKNIQYF. Here the CDR3 DNA reads TGTGCCAGCAGCTTATATGTTGAGGGATCAATTCCCAAAAACATTCAGTACTTC.

This clonotype was seen repeatedly, ten times or more. The rearrangement links TRBV20-1 to TRBJ2-1; 7 bases agree with TRBD2. Germline values: CDR1 DFQATT, CDR2 SNEGSKA (reference sequence). V trimming: 6 bases; J trimming: 4 bases; junction bases outside the gene matches: 12. The CDR3 spans 15 residues. The CDR3 nucleotides are TGCAGTGCCCAAGTTGGCGGGAGCAGTTACAATGAGCAGTTCTTC. It yields the protein CSAQVGGSSYNEQFF.